The rows below give T cell receptor beta chains drawn from one sample of a study of cytomegalovirus exposure and HLA in healthy donors. Clones were sequenced by immunoSEQ multiplex PCR, and TCRdb holds only the in-frame ones, with some missing. The data contain about 120,000 clones, over 75% of them singletons. The sample taken for sequencing was PBMCs. These receptors were collected from a man aged 18 to 30 in good health and CMV-seropositive. Each CDR3 is given without its conserved first and last residue. Fields, in order: J gene, V gene, CDR3 protein.

>TRBJ2-1|TRBV7-2
ASSLGLAINNEQF
>TRBJ2-3|TRBV7-9
ASSSGLAGGMRTDTQY
>TRBJ1-5|TRBV19
ASSTGTSNQPQH
>TRBJ1-3|TRBV9
ASSAQGASGNTIY
>TRBJ1-4|TRBV7-9
AGQGAGEKLF
>TRBJ1-5|TRBV6-1
ASSLDRSSNQPQH
>TRBJ2-1|TRBV5-1
ASSAAVAGEVVNEQF
>TRBJ1-1|TRBV20-1
SHLSLSEAF
>TRBJ2-7|TRBV27
ASSPGSREQY
>TRBJ2-6|TRBV6-5
ASSLERSSGANVLT
>TRBJ2-3|TRBV6-5
ASSYGQVGTDTQY
>TRBJ1-6|TRBV9
ASREGTGISPLH
>TRBJ2-7|TRBV5-5
ASSPGWGYEQY
>TRBJ1-5|TRBV6-1
ASSEALNQPQH
>TRBJ2-7|TRBV9
ASSVGGRAGYEQY
>TRBJ2-3|TRBV4-2
ASSQAVRELYTDTQY
>TRBJ2-2|TRBV19
ASSFRQGARSTGELF
>TRBJ2-4|TRBV27
ASSLLSDLSDSQY
>TRBJ1-2|TRBV6-5
ASRAPPGLNYGYT
>TRBJ2-7|TRBV6-6
ASSADRVGYEQY
>TRBJ1-1|TRBV7-9
ASSPGLAQTEAF
>TRBJ2-1|TRBV6-5
ASSYGTSGGNEQF
>TRBJ1-2|TRBV13
ASSLDTGTCT
>TRBJ1-1|TRBV9
ASSPWDRGTEAF
>TRBJ2-2|TRBV5-1
ATTLGSGGTNTGELF
>TRBJ1-1|TRBV28
ASKSADTEAF
>TRBJ2-7|TRBV7-9
ASSLPDSDSYEQY
>TRBJ1-1|TRBV6-1
ASSEALRLPGAF
>TRBJ2-1|TRBV6-1
ASSEYEGGGAYNEQF
>TRBJ1-6|TRBV27
ASSSRRVGTANSPLH
>TRBJ1-4|TRBV6-1
ASSELAGADEKLF
>TRBJ2-7|TRBV4-1
ASSQDGRLSYGTGTGEQY
>TRBJ2-7|TRBV7-9
ASSLSRDRDNEQY
>TRBJ1-2|TRBV28
ASSLPGVLPRGYT
>TRBJ1-2|TRBV4-2
ASSQGGLYGYT
>-|TRBV6-5
ASSYSNAPFHEQY
>TRBJ1-2|TRBV5-5
ASSLLPATGNPYGYT
>TRBJ2-7|TRBV6-5
ASSYSGQSSYEQY
>TRBJ2-7|TRBV6-6
ASSRPGLSYEQY
>TRBJ2-7|TRBV9
ASSVQGQAFEGEQY
>TRBJ2-1|TRBV18
ASSPTGGPYNEQF
>TRBJ1-1|TRBV4-1
ASSQGQSNTEAF
>TRBJ1-4|TRBV10-2
ASSDRGRLDEKLF
>TRBJ1-5|TRBV18
ASSPTGGYNQPQH
>TRBJ2-3|TRBV2
AILTAGSTDTQY
>TRBJ2-3|TRBV28
ASSFRGFTDTQY
>TRBJ2-1|TRBV4-2
ASSQVTGLAVGEQF